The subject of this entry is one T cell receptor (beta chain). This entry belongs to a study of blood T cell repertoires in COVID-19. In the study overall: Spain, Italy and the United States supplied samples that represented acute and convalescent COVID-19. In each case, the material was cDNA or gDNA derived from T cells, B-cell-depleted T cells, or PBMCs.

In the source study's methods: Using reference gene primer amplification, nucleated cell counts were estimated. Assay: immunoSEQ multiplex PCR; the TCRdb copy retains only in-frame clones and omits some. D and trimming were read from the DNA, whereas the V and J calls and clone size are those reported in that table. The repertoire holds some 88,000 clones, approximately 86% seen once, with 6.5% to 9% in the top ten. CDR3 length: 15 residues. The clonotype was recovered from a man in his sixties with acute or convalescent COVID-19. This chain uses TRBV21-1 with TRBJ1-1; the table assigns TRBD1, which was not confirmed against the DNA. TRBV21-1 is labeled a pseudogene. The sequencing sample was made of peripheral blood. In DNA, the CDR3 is TGTGCCAGCAGCAAAGGGAGACAGGGGGGGACTGAAGCTTTCTTT. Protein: CASSKGRQGGTEAFF.